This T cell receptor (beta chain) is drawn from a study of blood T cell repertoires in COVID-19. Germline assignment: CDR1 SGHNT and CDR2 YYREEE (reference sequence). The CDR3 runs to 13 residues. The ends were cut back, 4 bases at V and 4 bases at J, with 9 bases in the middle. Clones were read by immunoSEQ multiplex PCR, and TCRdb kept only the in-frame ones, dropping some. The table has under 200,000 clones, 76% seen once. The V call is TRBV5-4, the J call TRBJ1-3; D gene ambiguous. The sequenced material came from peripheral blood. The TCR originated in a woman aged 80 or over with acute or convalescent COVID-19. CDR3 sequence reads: CASSEDKGNTIYF. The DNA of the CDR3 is TGTGCCAGCAGCGAGGATAAAGGAAACACCATATATTTT. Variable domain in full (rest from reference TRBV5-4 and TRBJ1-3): ETGVTQSPTHLIKTRGQQVTLRCSSQSGHNTVSWYQQALGQGPQFIFQYYREEENGRGNFPPRFSGLQFPNYSSELNVNALELDDSALYLCASSEDKGNTIYFGEGSWLTVV.